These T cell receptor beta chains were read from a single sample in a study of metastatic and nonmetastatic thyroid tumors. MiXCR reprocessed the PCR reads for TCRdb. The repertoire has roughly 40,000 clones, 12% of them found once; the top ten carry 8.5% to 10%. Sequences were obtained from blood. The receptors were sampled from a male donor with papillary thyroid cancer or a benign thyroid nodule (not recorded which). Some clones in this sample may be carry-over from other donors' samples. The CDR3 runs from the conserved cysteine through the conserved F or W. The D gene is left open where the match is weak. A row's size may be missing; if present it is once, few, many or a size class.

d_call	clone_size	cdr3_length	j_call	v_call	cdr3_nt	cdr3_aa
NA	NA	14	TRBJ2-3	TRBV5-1	TGCGCCAGCAGCTTAATGGGAGCCACAGATACGCAGTATTTT	CASSLMGATDTQYF
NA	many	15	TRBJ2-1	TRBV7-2	TGTGCCAGCAGCGCGGGATTTAGTAAACACAATGAGCAGTTCTTC	CASSAGFSKHNEQFF
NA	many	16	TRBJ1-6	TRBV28	TGTGCCAGCAGTCCAGGGCCGGTAGATTATAATTCACCCCTCCACTTT	CASSPGPVDYNSPLHF
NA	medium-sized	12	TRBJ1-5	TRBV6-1	TGTGCCAGCCAACAGGGTAATCAGCCCCAGCATTTT	CASQQGNQPQHF
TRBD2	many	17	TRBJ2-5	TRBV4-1	TGCGCCAGCAGCCAAGGACTAGCGGGACTGTACCAAGAGACCCAGTACTTC	CASSQGLAGLYQETQYF
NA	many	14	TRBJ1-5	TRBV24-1	TGTGCCACCAGTGAGCCGGAAGGCAATCAGCCCCAGCATTTT	CATSEPEGNQPQHF
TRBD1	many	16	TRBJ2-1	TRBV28	TGTGCCAGCAGTTCGTTGAAGGGGGCAAACAAAGATGAGCAGTTCTTC	CASSSLKGANKDEQFF
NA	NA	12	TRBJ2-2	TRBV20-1	TGCAGTGCTAGTCGGCAGACCGGGGAGCTGTTTTTT	CSASRQTGELFF
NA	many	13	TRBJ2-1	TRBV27	TGTGCCAGCAGTTTTTCTAGCGTCTATGAGCAGTTCTTC	CASSFSSVYEQFF
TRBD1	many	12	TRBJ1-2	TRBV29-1	TGCAGCTTCTGGACAGGGGAAGACCTCTACACCTTC	CSFWTGEDLYTF
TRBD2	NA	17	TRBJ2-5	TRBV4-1	TGCGCCAGCAGCCGAACGTTTATCGGGAGGGCCGGAGAGACCCAGTACTTC	CASSRTFIGRAGETQYF
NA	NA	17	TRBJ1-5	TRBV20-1	TGCAGTGCTAGAGATGCCGGGCGTGGGGGGGTATCTCAGCCCCAGCATTTT	CSARDAGRGGVSQPQHF
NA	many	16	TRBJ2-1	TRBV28	TGTGCCAGCAGTCCTACAGCAGGATTACCCTACAATGAGCAGTTCTTC	CASSPTAGLPYNEQFF
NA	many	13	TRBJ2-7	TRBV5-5	TGTGCCTACAGTCTCCGACCCGGATACGAGCAGTACTTC	CAYSLRPGYEQYF
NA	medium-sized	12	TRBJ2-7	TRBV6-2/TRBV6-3	TGTGCCAGCAGTTTCCCGGCCTACGAGCAGTACTTC	CASSFPAYEQYF
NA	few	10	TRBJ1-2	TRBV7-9	TGTGCCAGCAGCTCCTATGGCTACACCTTC	CASSSYGYTF
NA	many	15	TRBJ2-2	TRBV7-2	TGTGCCAGCAGCTTAGGCGGCTACAACACCGGGGAGCTGTTTTTT	CASSLGGYNTGELFF
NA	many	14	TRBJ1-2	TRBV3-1	TGTGCCAGCAGCCAAGGTCGTTCGAACTATGGCTACACCTTC	CASSQGRSNYGYTF
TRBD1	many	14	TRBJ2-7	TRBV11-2	TGTGCCAGCAGCCCGGGGACAGGGAACACCGAGCAGTACTTC	CASSPGTGNTEQYF
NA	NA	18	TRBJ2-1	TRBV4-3	TGCGCCAGCAGCCAAGTGTTCCTAATGGAGGGTCACTACAATGAGCAGTTCTTC	CASSQVFLMEGHYNEQFF